Listed below are T cell receptor beta chains from one sample, sequenced in a study of shared clonotypes between healthy human individuals. Clones were sequenced by immunoSEQ multiplex PCR, and TCRdb holds only the in-frame ones, with some missing. This table holds some 790,000 clones, about two thirds found once. The material sequenced was memory CD4+ T cells sorted from blood. These TCRs come from a woman in her twenties or thirties in good health. Both conserved end residues are part of each CDR3. A D gene is named only where the DNA matches it firmly. Clone size is not always given. Where it is, it says once, few, many or a class for expanded clones.

NA	TRBJ2-1	TRBV11-2	NA	CASSIKVGNEQFF	TGTGCCAGCAGCATCAAAGTAGGGAATGAGCAGTTCTTC
TRBD1	TRBJ1-5	TRBV2	many	CASSERGQGGPQHF	TGTGCCAGCAGTGAAAGGGGACAGGGAGGGCCCCAGCATTTT
NA	TRBJ2-1	TRBV29-1	NA	CSGGRRNINEQFF	TGCAGCGGTGGTCGCAGAAACATCAATGAGCAGTTCTTC
NA	TRBJ1-3	TRBV29-1	NA	CSVEPSFRAGNTIYF	TGCAGCGTTGAACCCTCGTTCCGTGCTGGAAACACCATATATTTT
NA	TRBJ2-7	TRBV27	few	CASSIRQGIAGEQYF	TGTGCCAGCAGTATACGACAGGGAATTGCGGGAGAGCAGTACTTC
NA	TRBJ1-1	TRBV30	NA	CAWSVWGNTEAFF	TGTGCCTGGAGTGTATGGGGAAACACTGAAGCTTTCTTT
TRBD2	TRBJ2-3	TRBV10-1	few	CASSHGASGSTDTQYF	TGCGCCAGCAGTCATGGGGCTAGCGGCAGCACAGATACGCAGTATTTT
TRBD2	TRBJ2-1	TRBV5-4	NA	CASSHPGGSLSYNEQFF	TGTGCCAGCAGCCACCCCGGCGGGAGCCTTTCCTACAATGAGCAGTTCTTC
TRBD1	TRBJ2-1	TRBV2	NA	CASSRTGAYEQFF	TGTGCCAGCAGTCGGACAGGGGCCTATGAGCAGTTCTTC
NA	TRBJ2-2	TRBV19	NA	CASSSKASGTGELFF	TGTGCCAGTAGTAGTAAGGCTAGTGGCACCGGGGAGCTGTTTTTT
NA	TRBJ2-2	TRBV20-1	NA	CSASFRELFF	TGCAGTGCTAGTTTCCGGGAGCTGTTTTTT
NA	TRBJ1-5	TRBV28	NA	CASTRPGYQPQHF	TGTGCCAGCACCCGGCCCGGCTATCAGCCCCAGCATTTT
TRBD2	TRBJ2-7	TRBV11-2	NA	CASSYTSGPDYEQYF	TGTGCCAGCAGCTATACTAGCGGGCCTGACTACGAGCAGTACTTC
NA	TRBJ2-2	TRBV5-1	NA	CASSLSRMGMNTGELFF	TGCGCCAGCAGCTTGTCTAGAATGGGAATGAACACCGGGGAGCTGTTTTTT
TRBD2	TRBJ2-2	TRBV11-2	NA	CASSLAVAGGTGELFF	TGTGCCAGCAGCTTAGCGGTAGCGGGAGGGACCGGGGAGCTGTTTTTT
NA	TRBJ2-1	TRBV7-7	NA	CASSLGSYNEQFF	TGTGCCAGCAGCTTAGGGTCCTACAATGAGCAGTTCTTC
NA	TRBJ1-3	TRBV28	NA	CASRGGSGNTIYF	TGTGCCAGCAGGGGGGGCAGTGGAAACACCATATATTTT
NA	TRBJ2-7	TRBV29-1	NA	CSVQKGISSYEQYF	TGCAGCGTTCAAAAGGGGATTAGCTCCTACGAGCAGTACTTC
NA	TRBJ1-2	TRBV5-1	NA	CASSLGGQELGYTF	TGCGCCAGCAGCTTGGGGGGACAAGAGTTGGGCTACACCTTC
TRBD2	TRBJ2-2	TRBV28	NA	CASGIPGGANTGELFF	TGTGCCAGCGGAATTCCGGGGGGAGCGAACACCGGGGAGCTGTTTTTT
NA	TRBJ1-4	TRBV2	few	CASSGVNEKLFF	TGTGCCAGCAGTGGGGTCAATGAAAAACTGTTTTTT
NA	TRBJ2-2	TRBV7-6	NA	CASSRRNPGELFF	TGTGCCAGCAGTCGTAGAAATCCCGGGGAGCTGTTTTTT
TRBD2	TRBJ2-7	TRBV7-2	few	CASSLFGLANYEQYF	TGTGCCAGCAGTTTATTCGGACTAGCGAACTACGAGCAGTACTTC
NA	TRBJ2-1	TRBV6-1	few	CASSDRNEQFF	TGTGCCAGCAGTGACCGCAATGAGCAGTTCTTC
TRBD1	TRBJ1-1	TRBV5-6	NA	CASSKGQGVGLGTEAFF	TGTGCCAGCAGCAAAGGACAGGGGGTCGGTTTGGGCACTGAAGCTTTCTTT
NA	TRBJ2-5	TRBV5-1	NA	CASSPGSQETQYF	TGCGCCAGCTCACCGGGCAGTCAAGAGACCCAGTACTTC
TRBD2	TRBJ2-3	TRBV30	NA	CAWKFPRRAGDTDTQYF	TGTGCCTGGAAGTTCCCCCGACGAGCGGGAGACACAGATACGCAGTATTTT
TRBD1	TRBJ2-7	TRBV18	NA	CASSPAGGQGGNYEQYF	TGTGCCAGCTCACCAGCAGGGGGCCAAGGTGGAAACTACGAGCAGTACTTC
NA	TRBJ2-1	TRBV6-6	NA	CASSKTSWDEQFF	TGTGCCAGCAGCAAAACTAGTTGGGATGAGCAGTTCTTC
NA	TRBJ2-6	TRBV19	NA	CASSIKESGANVLTF	TGTGCCAGTAGTATTAAGGAGTCTGGGGCCAACGTCCTGACTTTC
NA	TRBJ1-2	TRBV30	many	CAWSRGGHDYGYTF	TGTGCCTGGAGTCGGGGGGGGCACGACTATGGCTACACCTTC
NA	TRBJ2-1	TRBV20-1	NA	CSARAYNEQFF	TGCAGTGCCAGAGCGTACAATGAGCAGTTCTTC
NA	TRBJ2-7	TRBV11-3	NA	CASSTTTGYEQYF	TGTGCCAGCAGTACTACAACAGGTTACGAGCAGTACTTC
NA	TRBJ2-5	TRBV2	once	CASSVRVGMETQYF	TGTGCCAGCAGCGTAAGAGTTGGGATGGAGACCCAGTACTTC
TRBD2	TRBJ2-7	TRBV13	NA	CASSERPILAGGNYEQYF	TGTGCCAGCAGTGAACGACCCATCCTAGCGGGAGGCAATTACGAGCAGTACTTC
NA	TRBJ1-5	TRBV5-1	NA	CASSPGDLGQPQHF	TGCGCCAGCAGCCCAGGGGACCTTGGGCAGCCCCAGCATTTT
TRBD2	TRBJ2-1	TRBV19	NA	CASSVSGSSHNSEQFF	TGTGCCAGTAGTGTTAGCGGGAGTTCCCACAATAGTGAGCAGTTCTTC
NA	TRBJ1-3	TRBV7-2	NA	CASSSTPGNTIYF	TGTGCCAGCAGCTCCACACCCGGAAACACCATATATTTT
TRBD1	TRBJ2-5	TRBV5-1	NA	CASSSWTGGLETQYF	TGCGCCAGCAGCTCCTGGACAGGGGGCTTGGAGACCCAGTACTTC
NA	TRBJ2-1	TRBV5-4	NA	CASSPRGDWTYNEQFF	TGTGCCAGCAGCCCGAGGGGGGACTGGACCTACAATGAGCAGTTCTTC
TRBD2	TRBJ2-3	TRBV18	NA	CASSPGLTTDTQYF	TGTGCCAGCTCACCGGGACTAACGACAGATACGCAGTATTTT
TRBD2	TRBJ2-5	TRBV27	NA	CASLPAGEETQYF	TGTGCCAGTCTCCCAGCGGGAGAAGAGACCCAGTACTTC
TRBD1	TRBJ1-4	TRBV19	NA	CASSPWLAGQGGGLFF	TGTGCCAGTAGTCCATGGCTGGCGGGACAGGGTGGCGGTCTGTTTTTT
NA	TRBJ2-3	TRBV5-4	many	CASSFGGAVGVTDTQYF	TGTGCCAGCAGCTTCGGGGGCGCGGTTGGTGTAACAGATACGCAGTATTTT